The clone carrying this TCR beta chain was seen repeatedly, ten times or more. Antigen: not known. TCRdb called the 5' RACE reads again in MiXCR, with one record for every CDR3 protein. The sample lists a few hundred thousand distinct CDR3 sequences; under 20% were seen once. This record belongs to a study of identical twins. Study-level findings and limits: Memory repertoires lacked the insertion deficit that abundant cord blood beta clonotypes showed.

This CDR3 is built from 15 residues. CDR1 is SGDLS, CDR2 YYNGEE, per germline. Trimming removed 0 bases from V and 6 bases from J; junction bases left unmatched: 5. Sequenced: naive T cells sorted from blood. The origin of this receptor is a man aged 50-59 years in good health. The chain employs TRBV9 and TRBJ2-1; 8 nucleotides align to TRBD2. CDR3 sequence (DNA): TGTGCCAGCAGCGTAGACGCGGGGGGCGGCAATGAGCAGTTCTTC. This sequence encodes CASSVDAGGGNEQFF. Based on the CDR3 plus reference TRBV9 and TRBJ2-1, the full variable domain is DSGVTQTPKHLITATGQRVTLRCSPRSGDLSVYWYQQSLDQGLQFLIQYYNGEERAKGNILERFSAQQFPDLHSELNLSSLELGDSALYFCASSVDAGGGNEQFFGPGTRLTVL.